This T cell receptor beta chain was retrieved from a study of control samples from healthy donors and cancer patients. Germline V gives CDR1 LNHDA, CDR2 SQIVND (reference sequence). Trimming took 9 bases from V and 2 from J, leaving 14 bases between them. The CDR3 totals 14 residues. The method was immunoSEQ multiplex PCR; TCRdb's version includes in-frame clones alone and lacks a portion of them. The sample contains 200,000 or so clones, around 94% of which appear only once. The sequence came from a man over 45 in good health. Sequenced material: blood. V is TRBV19 and J is TRBJ1-3; tentative D call: TRBD1 (5 bases). The DNA for the CDR3 is TGTGCCAGCGGAATTTACAGGACTGGAAACACCATATATTTT. It is translated as CASGIYRTGNTIYF. The entire variable domain, with the rest obtained from reference TRBV19 and TRBJ1-3, is as follows: DGGITQSPKYLFRKEGQNVTLSCEQNLNHDAMYWYRQDPGQGLRLIYYSQIVNDFQKGDIAEGYSVSREKKESFPLTVTSAQKNPTAFYLCASGIYRTGNTIYFGEGSWLTVV.